Given below is one T cell receptor (beta chain) in context. Trimming pared 4 bases from V and 0 bases from J, leaving 13 bases between. Per germline, CDR1 SEHNR and CDR2 FQNEAQ (reference sequence). The CDR3 length is 16 residues. The data belong to a study of prognosis after radiotherapy for stage I lung cancer. Whole-study context: None of the non-small cell lung cancer patients was considered medically operable. Patients were some 13 men and five to seven women aged about 50 to 90, median approximately 70 years. Squamous cell carcinoma affected about 7 patients, adenocarcinoma about a dozen. A handful of patients developed distant metastases (median approximately seven months) after radiotherapy; some 15 showed no significant progression.

The authors amplified TCR beta CDR3 from genomic DNA using two-round multiplex PCR. Every TRBV and TRBJ gene had its own specific primer in first-round PCR. From the multiplex PCR reads, TCRdb called clonotypes with MiXCR, one entry per CDR3 protein. The data show 30,000 to 40,000 distinct CDR3 sequences, around 34% seen once. The source is a donor aged 50 or older with non-small cell lung cancer. The chain carries TRBV7-9 and TRBJ2-1, with D possibly matching TRBD2 (5 bases). The sequences come from PBMCs, collected before or after stereotactic body radiation therapy (not recorded which). This CDR3 is CASSSLKGASYNEQFF. In DNA form, the CDR3 reads TGTGCCAGCAGCTCTTTAAAGGGAGCCTCCTACAATGAGCAGTTCTTC.